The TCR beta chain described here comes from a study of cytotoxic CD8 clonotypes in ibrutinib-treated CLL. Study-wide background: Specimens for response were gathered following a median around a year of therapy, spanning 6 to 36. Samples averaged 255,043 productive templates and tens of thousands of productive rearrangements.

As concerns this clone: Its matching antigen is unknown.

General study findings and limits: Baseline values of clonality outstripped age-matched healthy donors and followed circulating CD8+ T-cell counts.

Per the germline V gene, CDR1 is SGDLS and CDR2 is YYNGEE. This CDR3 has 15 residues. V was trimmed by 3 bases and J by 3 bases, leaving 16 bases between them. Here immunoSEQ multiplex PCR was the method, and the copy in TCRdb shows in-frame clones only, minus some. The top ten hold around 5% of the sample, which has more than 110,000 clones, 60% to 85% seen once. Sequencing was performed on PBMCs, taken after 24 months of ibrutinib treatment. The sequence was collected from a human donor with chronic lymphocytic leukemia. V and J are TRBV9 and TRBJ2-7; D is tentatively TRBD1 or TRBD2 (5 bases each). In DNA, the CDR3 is TGTGCCAGCAGCGGGGACGCGACCGACTACTACGAGCAGTACTTC. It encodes CASSGDATDYYEQYF.